Below are 22 T cell receptor beta chains sequenced from a single sample in a study of OX40 agonist ivuxolimab in advanced cancers. Clones were sequenced by immunoSEQ multiplex PCR, and TCRdb holds only the in-frame ones, with some missing. The data show approximately 77,000 clones, 80% to 95% seen once. The sequencing here drew on CD4+ or CD8+ T cells sorted from blood, taken in a trial of the OX40 agonist ivuxolimab. Every receptor here comes from an adult with an advanced solid tumor such as melanoma, head and neck, liver or kidney cancer.

V is TRBV7-3 and J is TRBJ2-5, with 13 positions matching TRBD2. From germline, CDR1 is SGHTA and CDR2 FQGTGA. The junction had 17 bases not matched to a gene; V was cut back by 3 bases and J by 1 base. There are 21 residues in the CDR3. The CDR3 DNA reads as TGTGCCAGCAGCTTTAAGGGGCCTCCGACTAGCGGGAGGAGAATCCAAGAGACCCAGTACTTC. Translating it yields CASSFKGPPTSGRRIQETQYF.

This clone has just one count. This rearrangement joins TRBV9 to TRBJ2-3; 9 nucleotides agree with TRBD2. V was clipped by 1 base and J by 5 bases; unmatched bases: 14. The CDR3 spans 18 residues. Germline V lookup: CDR1 SGDLS, CDR2 YYNGEE. This CDR3 reads CASSVFPLSSGIVDTQYF. The CDR3 DNA reads TGTGCCAGCAGCGTATTCCCCCTTTCTAGCGGGATTGTAGATACGCAGTATTTT.

The chain couples TRBV21-1 to TRBJ1-2; TRBD1 was called by the table and not checked on the DNA. TRBV21-1 is flagged as a pseudogene. This CDR3 has 15 amino acids. CDR3 coding DNA: TGTGCCAGCAGCAATGACAGGGGGGAAGACTATGGCTACACCTTC. It specifies CASSNDRGEDYGYTF.

On this clone: Distinct nucleotide sequences in the sample also encode this CDR3. The V call is TRBV7-8, the J call TRBJ1-2; possibly TRBD1 for D (6 bases). From germline, CDR1 is SGHVS and CDR2 FQNEAQ. CDR3 size: 14 residues. Between the trimmed V and J ends, which lost 3 bases and 7 bases, there was a span of 15 bases. The CDR3 reads CASSLGGAGGGYTF. The CDR3 DNA is TGTGCCAGCAGCTTGGGGGGCGCGGGGGGTGGCTACACCTTC.

The V call is TRBV9, the J call TRBJ2-7, with 7 bases fitting TRBD1. CDR3 length: 14 residues. Germline V gives CDR1 SGDLS, CDR2 YYNGEE. V gave up 0 bases and J gave up 3 bases; unmatched junction bases: 3. CDR3 in amino acids: CASSVDPGGYEQYF. The CDR3 nucleotides are TGTGCCAGCAGCGTAGATCCAGGGGGCTACGAGCAGTACTTC.

This clone was observed a few times. The rearrangement joins TRBV7-2 to TRBJ2-5; D is tentatively TRBD1 or TRBD2 (5 bases each). V lost 5 bases and J 0 bases, leaving 7 bases between the germline ends. This CDR3 spans 13 amino acids. Germline V gives CDR1 SGHTA, CDR2 FQGNSA. The CDR3 loop is CASSGTYQETQYF. DNA for the CDR3: TGTGCCAGCAGCGGGACGTACCAAGAGACCCAGTACTTC.

This clone was counted once. The V and J genes are TRBV19 and TRBJ2-2, with 9 nucleotides matching TRBD1. The CDR3 is 16 amino acids. J lost 4 bases, V lost 7 bases, and 10 bases had no gene match. Per germline, CDR1 LNHDA and CDR2 SQIVND (reference sequence). CDR3 residues: CASIKGDREGTGELFF. The CDR3, as DNA: TGTGCCAGTATTAAGGGGGACAGGGAGGGCACCGGGGAGCTGTTTTTT.

The CDR3, as DNA: TGTGCCAGTAGTGCAGGGGGGGCCAAAAACATTCAGTACTTC. This sequence encodes CASSAGGAKNIQYF. The chain combines TRBV19 with TRBJ2-4; a possible D gene is TRBD1 (7 bases). The CDR3 runs to 14 residues. CDR1 is LNHDA and CDR2 is SQIVND in the germline V gene (reference sequence). Trimming left V 5 bases short and J 1 base short, with 9 bases between.

This chain joins TRBV27 and TRBJ2-3, with unresolved D. The CDR3 contains 12 residues. CDR1 MNHEY and CDR2 SMNVEV come from the germline V gene (reference sequence). Trimming shortened V by 8 bases and J by 7 bases, and 13 bases separated the two germline ends. The CDR3 DNA reads TGTGCCAGCGGGTCGATTCGGAATACGCAGTATTTT. Translated: CASGSIRNTQYF.

This chain connects TRBV6-5 to TRBJ1-5; weak D call: TRBD1 (6 bases). Per the germline V gene, CDR1 is MNHEY and CDR2 is SVGAGI. The germline V and J ends were trimmed by 6 bases and 5 bases, with 11 bases remaining between them. The length of the CDR3 is 13 residues. CDR3: CASRPDRYQPQHF. CDR3 bases: TGTGCCAGCAGACCCGACAGGTATCAGCCCCAGCATTTT.

The V and J genes are TRBV28 and TRBJ2-1, with D possibly matching TRBD2 (5 bases). Germline CDR1 MDHEN, CDR2 SYDVKM. The CDR3 contains 17 residues. Trimming took 5 bases from V and 8 from J, leaving 25 bases between them. The CDR3 DNA follows: TGTGCCAGCAGTCACGGACTGCCTCGGTTTTCTATCGATGAGCAGTTCTTC. Translating it yields CASSHGLPRFSIDEQFF.

This chain uses TRBV6-5 with TRBJ1-5; D gene unclear. V was clipped by 6 bases and J by 6 bases, with 15 bases between them. Germline CDR1 MNHEY, CDR2 SVGAGI. CDR3 size: 14 residues. CDR3: CASRDPGGGQPQHF. In DNA form, the CDR3 reads TGTGCCAGCAGAGACCCAGGAGGAGGTCAGCCCCAGCATTTT.

The V gene is TRBV28, the J gene TRBJ1-4; D is possibly TRBD1 (5 bases). V was clipped by 7 bases and J by 5 bases, with 14 bases between them. Looked up from germline, CDR1 is MDHEN and CDR2 is SYDVKM. The CDR3 covers 14 residues. CDR3: CASIPGGTNEKLFF. CDR3 in DNA: TGTGCCAGCATTCCCGGGGGAACGAATGAAAAACTGTTTTTT.

The V gene is TRBV5-6, the J gene TRBJ2-7; the D is unclear. Germline values: CDR1 SGHDT, CDR2 YYEEEE. CDR3 length: 10 amino acids. Trimming stripped 4 bases from V and 5 bases from J, with 4 bases between. The CDR3 region has the DNA TGTGCCAGCAGCCACCACGAGCAGTACTTC. Translation: CASSHHEQYF.

This chain uses TRBV7-2 with TRBJ1-5; D possibly corresponds to TRBD1 (5 bases). Trimming took 5 bases from V and 7 from J, leaving 12 bases between them. Germline CDR1 and CDR2: SGHTA and FQGNSA. CDR3 length equals 13 residues. The CDR3 nucleotides are TGTGCCAGCAGCCTAAACGGGGACCAGCCCCAGCATTTT. Protein sequence: CASSLNGDQPQHF.

The V gene is TRBV9, the J gene TRBJ2-1; a weak D match, TRBD2 (6 bases). The V and J ends lost 4 bases and 8 bases respectively, with 16 bases between them. The germline V gene encodes CDR1 SGDLS and CDR2 YYNGEE. The CDR3 extends over 14 amino acids. The CDR3 nucleotides read TGTGCCAGCAGCATCCGACTAGATCCCCATGAGCAGTTCTTC. This codes for CASSIRLDPHEQFF.

As concerns this clone: A junction end diverges from the germline sequence, so it may reflect a read error. The J gene is TRBJ2-7, the V gene TRBV6-1; D is undetermined. CDR3 length: 11 amino acids. The germline V gene has CDR1 MNHNS and CDR2 SASEGT. In nucleotides, the CDR3 is TGTGCCAGCAGAACCCCCTACAAGCAGTACTTC. This gives the protein CASRTPYKQYF.

The chain links TRBV6-6 to TRBJ2-3; a possible D gene is TRBD2 (5 bases). The CDR3 runs 15 residues. The V end was cut by 5 bases, the J end by 0 bases, with 12 bases between. The germline gives CDR1 MNHNY, CDR2 SVGAGI (reference sequence). CDR3 region: CASSTSGGSTDTQYF. The CDR3 DNA reads TGTGCCAGCAGTACAAGCGGAGGTAGCACAGATACGCAGTATTTT.

The rearrangement links TRBV6-5 to TRBJ2-7; unclear D gene. The CDR3 has 15 residues. V was shortened by 6 bases and J by 1 base, with 16 bases between the two germline ends. CDR1 and CDR2 (germline): MNHEY, SVGAGI. This CDR3 is CASSRPARSSYEQYF. CDR3 nucleotide sequence: TGTGCCAGCAGCCGCCCCGCCCGGAGTTCCTACGAGCAGTACTTC.

The J gene is TRBJ2-3, the V gene TRBV19; 9 bases align to TRBD1. V shed 5 bases and J 3 bases; nucleotides not matched to a gene: 3. The CDR3 length is 14 residues. The germline V gene has CDR1 LNHDA and CDR2 SQIVND (reference sequence). The CDR3 bases are TGTGCCAGTAGTGAACAGGGGGCAACAGATACGCAGTATTTT. Translation: CASSEQGATDTQYF.

The V gene is TRBV7-3, the J gene TRBJ2-5; perhaps TRBD2 as D (5 bases). The CDR3 consists of 13 residues. Looked up from germline, CDR1 is SGHTA and CDR2 is FQGTGA. V was trimmed by 5 bases and J by 6 bases, leaving 13 bases between them. Written as DNA, the CDR3 is TGTGCCAGCAGCCAAAACGACTACCAGACCCAGTACTTC. Protein sequence: CASSQNDYQTQYF.

V gene TRBV4-3 combines with J gene TRBJ2-3; the match to TRBD1 covers 10 bases. Trimming cost V 1 base and J 3 bases; bases outside gene matches: 4. Germline V gene data show CDR1 as LGHNA and CDR2 as YSLEER. The CDR3 loop spans 16 amino acids. CDR3 bases: TGCGCCAGCAGCCAAGTGAGGACAGGGGGTACAGATACGCAGTATTTT. This codes for CASSQVRTGGTDTQYF.